This passage covers 25 T cell receptor beta chains from one sample sequenced in a study of response to subunit inactivated influenza vaccine (dated 2018 in TCRdb). Library prep was done by RT-PCR. Instrument used: Illumina HiSeq 2500. TCRdb ran its own pipeline on the public reads, namely fastp trimming at Q25 and MiXCR clone calling, and kept in-frame beta chains. Every entry covers one CDR3 protein and lists the most common genes and DNA from its rows. The table for this sample lists about 780,000 distinct CDR3 sequences; approximately 17% of them were counted only once. The top ten clones comprise roughly 11% of the sample. The material was PBMCs from blood, obtained 4 to 6 days after vaccination. The receptors derive from a man between 50 and 59 years old who received an inactivated influenza vaccine. Donor details come from another sample of the same person, matched by shared clones.

This clonotype was counted between two and nine times. The chain links TRBV6-2 or TRBV6-3 to TRBJ2-1, with D maybe TRBD1 (5 bases). The CDR3 contains 13 residues. Trimming pared 8 bases from V and 5 bases from J, leaving 13 bases between. Per germline, CDR1 MNHEY and CDR2 SVGEGT. Written as DNA, the CDR3 is TGTGCCAGCGGGGCCGTCGTCGACAATGAGCAGTTCTTC. Its protein is CASGAVVDNEQFF.

The chain combines TRBV5-6 with TRBJ2-7, with 10 nucleotides matching TRBD1. This CDR3 contains 14 residues. Trimming cost V 0 bases and J 6 bases; bases outside gene matches: 3. Germline lookup yields CDR1 SGHDT and CDR2 YYEEEE. CDR3 nucleotides: TGTGCCAGCAGCTTGGGGACAGGGGGGCGCGAGCAGTACTTC. Amino acid sequence: CASSLGTGGREQYF.

A few counts support this clonotype. The V gene is TRBV18, the J gene TRBJ2-1; possibly TRBD1 for D (5 bases). The germline CDR1 and CDR2 sequences are KGHSH and LQKENI. Trimming removed 2 bases at V and 12 bases at J, with 8 bases between. The CDR3 length is 11 residues. CDR3 sequence: CASSPGQPQFF. The CDR3 region has the DNA TGTGCCAGCTCACCAGGACAACCGCAGTTCTTC.

J is TRBJ2-3 and V is TRBV4-3; 9 bases map to TRBD2. The ends lost 3 bases at V and 6 bases at J; junction bases unmatched: 4. Germline CDR1 LGHNA, CDR2 YSLEER. The CDR3 covers 14 residues. The CDR3 is CASSQSGGLDTQYF. As DNA, the CDR3 is TGCGCCAGCAGCCAGAGCGGGGGGCTGGATACGCAGTATTTT.

This rearrangement joins TRBV20-1 to TRBJ1-1; perhaps TRBD1 as D (6 bases). The CDR3 is 13 amino acids. Germline loops: CDR1 DFQATT, CDR2 SNEGSKA (reference sequence). The ends were cut back, 4 bases at V and 0 bases at J, with 9 bases in the middle. The CDR3 region has the DNA TGCAGTGCTAAACGGACAGTGAACACTGAAGCTTTCTTT. The encoded protein is CSAKRTVNTEAFF.

The chain couples TRBV7-8 to TRBJ2-7; a possible D gene is TRBD2 (6 bases). CDR3 size: 13 residues. V dropped 5 bases and J dropped 3 bases, with 11 bases sitting between them. Germline lookup yields CDR1 SGHVS and CDR2 FQNEAQ. CDR3: CASSRYGGYEQYF. CDR3 in DNA: TGTGCCAGCAGCAGATACGGGGGCTACGAGCAGTACTTC. Full variable domain (remainder filled in from reference TRBV7-8 and TRBJ2-7): GAGVSQSPRYKVAKRGQDVALRCDPISGHVSLFWYQQALGQGPEFLTYFQNEAQLDKSGLPSDRFFAERPEGSVSTLKIQRTQQEDSAVYLCASSRYGGYEQYFGPGTRLTVT.

This clonotype has only a few counts. This chain uses TRBV20-1 with TRBJ1-6, with a possible D match to TRBD1 (6 bases). This CDR3 is 13 amino acids long. The ends were cut back, 5 bases at V and 8 bases at J, with 13 bases in the middle. Germline CDR1 DFQATT, CDR2 SNEGSKA (reference sequence). CDR3 bases: TGCAGTGCTGGAGGGGGAATTGATTCACCCCTCCACTTT. Its protein is CSAGGGIDSPLHF.

The chain links TRBV27 to TRBJ2-1, with D perhaps matching TRBD1 or TRBD2 (5 bases each). V lost 7 bases and J 3 bases, leaving 16 bases between the germline ends. CDR1 is MNHEY, CDR2 SMNVEV, per germline (reference sequence). The CDR3 extends over 15 amino acids. Written as DNA, the CDR3 is TGTGCCAGCACCTTTCCGGGACGGATCTACAATGAGCAGTTCTTC. It yields the protein CASTFPGRIYNEQFF.

A few counts support this clonotype. The genes are TRBV10-3 and TRBJ1-2, with 8 bases that match TRBD1. The CDR3 spans 15 residues. The germline gives CDR1 ENHRY, CDR2 SYGVKD. After removal of 2 bases from V and 5 bases from J, the junction contained 7 bases not matched to a gene. CDR3 bases: TGTGCCATCAGTGAGCCCGGACAGGGTTGGTATGGCTACACCTTC. Translating gives CAISEPGQGWYGYTF.

This clonotype has a handful of counts. This sequence joins TRBV15 and TRBJ2-3; 10 nucleotides line up with TRBD2. Per germline, CDR1 LNHNV and CDR2 YYDKDF (reference sequence). CDR3 length: 16 residues. V shed 1 base, J shed 5 bases, and the junction held 6 bases outside the gene matches. Here the CDR3 reads CATSRGLAGVRDTQYF. The CDR3 DNA is TGTGCCACCAGCAGAGGCCTAGCGGGAGTTAGAGATACGCAGTATTTT.

The rearrangement joins TRBV20-1 to TRBJ1-1; D gene unclear. This CDR3 is built from 15 residues. Germline lookup yields CDR1 DFQATT and CDR2 SNEGSKA (reference sequence). Trimming pared 0 bases from V and 0 bases from J, leaving 11 bases between. The CDR3 coding sequence is TGCAGTGCTAGAGAGGGGTACCTGATGAACACTGAAGCTTTCTTT. It encodes CSAREGYLMNTEAFF.

V and J are TRBV2 and TRBJ2-1; 7 bases match TRBD2. V gave up 7 bases and J gave up 3 bases; unmatched junction bases: 9. The CDR3 is made up of 15 amino acids. The V gene's germline CDR1 is SNHLY and CDR2 FYNNEI. The CDR3 region has the DNA TGTGCCAGCAAAATCGCAGCGGGGCGCTACAATGAGCAGTTCTTC. Translation: CASKIAAGRYNEQFF.

This clonotype was recorded a few times. The rearrangement links TRBV12-3 or TRBV12-4 to TRBJ1-1; weak D call: TRBD1 (6 bases). The germline V and J ends were trimmed by 6 bases and 1 base, with 12 bases remaining between them. This CDR3 is built from 14 residues. The chain's CDR3 is CASRGTGRNTEAFF. The CDR3 DNA reads as TGTGCCAGCAGGGGAACAGGGAGGAACACTGAAGCTTTCTTT.

The chain has TRBV6-5 and TRBJ1-2; perhaps TRBD1 as D (5 bases). Trimming removed 2 bases from V and 6 bases from J, with 13 bases in between. This CDR3 has 14 residues. Germline V gene lookup returns CDR1 MNHEY and CDR2 SVGAGI. The CDR3 nucleotides are TGTGCCAGCAGTTACAGGGGTGTTGAAGATGGCTACACCTTC. Translating it yields CASSYRGVEDGYTF.

The chain carries TRBV25-1 and TRBJ2-7; 9 positions match TRBD1. The CDR3 length is 15 residues. Germline V gives CDR1 MGHDK, CDR2 SYGVNS. V was clipped by 3 bases and J by 6 bases; unmatched bases: 9. In DNA, the CDR3 is TGTGCCAGCAGTGATTCACCCGGGACAGGGAGCGAGCAGTACTTC. Its translation is CASSDSPGTGSEQYF.

This clonotype was seen at least ten times. The chain carries TRBV7-6 and TRBJ2-2; D might be TRBD1 (5 bases). Trimming pared 5 bases from V and 3 bases from J, leaving 19 bases between. Germline assignment: CDR1 SGHVS and CDR2 FNYEAQ. CDR3 length equals 17 residues. CDR3 sequence: CASSQNNKLGDTGELFF. The DNA for the CDR3 is TGTGCCAGCAGCCAAAACAATAAGCTAGGGGACACCGGGGAGCTGTTTTTT. The full variable domain, with the rest looked up from reference TRBV7-6 and TRBJ2-2, is GAGVSQSPRYKVTKRGQDVALRCDPISGHVSLYWYRQALGQGPEFLTYFNYEAQQDKSGLPNDRFSAERPEGSISTLTIQRTEQRDSAMYRCASSQNNKLGDTGELFFGEGSRLTVL.

This chain connects TRBV12-5 to TRBJ2-1, with a tentative D call TRBD2 (6 bases). Trimming took off 3 bases at V and 9 bases at J, with 18 bases between the two ends. The CDR3 has 15 amino acids. Germline assignment: CDR1 LGHNT and CDR2 FRNRAP. CDR3 nucleotide sequence: TGTGCTAGTGGTTTATCGGGACGGACTACCGGTGAGCAGTTCTTC. The encoded protein is CASGLSGRTTGEQFF. The complete variable domain, with remaining parts taken from reference TRBV12-5 and TRBJ2-1, reads DARVTQTPRHKVTEMGQEVTMRCQPILGHNTVFWYRQTMMQGLELLAYFRNRAPLDDSGMPKDRFSAEMPDATLATLKIQPSEPRDSAVYFCASGLSGRTTGEQFFGPGTRLTVL.

This clonotype has at least ten counts. V usage is TRBV12-3 or TRBV12-4 and J usage is TRBJ2-1, with TRBD2 matching 10 bases. The junction had 6 bases not matched to a gene; V was cut back by 1 base and J by 9 bases. The CDR3 is made up of 15 amino acids. This CDR3 reads CASSLGVAGGLEQFF. The CDR3 region has the DNA TGTGCCAGCAGTTTAGGGGTAGCGGGAGGACTTGAGCAGTTCTTC.

Only a few counts were recorded for this clonotype. V gene TRBV15 combines with J gene TRBJ2-3, with 7 nucleotides matching TRBD2. V was clipped by 3 bases and J by 2 bases; unmatched bases: 5. Per the germline V gene, CDR1 is LNHNV and CDR2 is YYDKDF (reference sequence). The CDR3 is 15 residues long. CDR3 residues: CATSRSRGDTDTQYF. The CDR3 nucleotides are TGTGCCACCAGCAGGAGCCGGGGGGACACAGATACGCAGTATTTT. The complete variable domain, with remaining parts taken from reference TRBV15 and TRBJ2-3, reads DAMVIQNPRYQVTQFGKPVTLSCSQTLNHNVMYWYQQKSSQAPKLLFHYYDKDFNNEADTPDNFQSRRPNTSFCFLDIRSPGLGDTAMYLCATSRSRGDTDTQYFGPGTRLTVL.

This clonotype was seen a handful of times. The chain carries TRBV7-2 and TRBJ2-7; D could derive from TRBD1 or TRBD2 (6 bases each). The CDR3 has 13 amino acids. V dropped 7 bases and J dropped 4 bases, with 14 bases sitting between them. Germline V gives CDR1 SGHTA, CDR2 FQGNSA. CDR3 protein: CASTLGGVYEQYF. As DNA, the CDR3 is TGTGCCAGCACCCTGGGGGGCGTTTACGAGCAGTACTTC.

The chain combines TRBV29-1 with TRBJ2-3; TRBD2 matches at 8 bases. Looked up from germline, CDR1 is SQVTM and CDR2 is ANQGSEA. Losses at the gene ends were 5 bases for V and 12 bases for J; bases not matched to a gene: 7. The CDR3 consists of 11 residues. The DNA of the CDR3 is TGCAGCGTTCTTAGCGGGGCGAGACAGTATTTT. This codes for CSVLSGARQYF.

The rearrangement joins TRBV20-1 to TRBJ2-7; the match to TRBD2 covers 8 bases. The V gene's germline CDR1 is DFQATT and CDR2 SNEGSKA (reference sequence). The CDR3 covers 13 residues. Trimming removed 5 bases from V and 2 bases from J; junction bases left unmatched: 5. The chain's CDR3 is CSAHRAGAYEQYF. The CDR3 DNA is TGCAGTGCTCATCGAGCGGGGGCCTACGAGCAGTACTTC.

This chain uses TRBV7-6 with TRBJ2-7; no clear D. The CDR3 extends over 15 amino acids. Germline V gives CDR1 SGHVS, CDR2 FNYEAQ. Trimming cost V 5 bases and J 3 bases, with 17 bases left between them. The CDR3 nucleotides read TGTGCCAGCAGCCCTGGGGTCTTGAATCTCTACGAGCAGTACTTC. This gives the protein CASSPGVLNLYEQYF.

This clonotype was detected many times. This rearrangement joins TRBV7-2 to TRBJ2-7; D unresolved. Germline assignment: CDR1 SGHTA and CDR2 FQGNSA. The CDR3 length is 13 residues. Trimming stripped 1 base from V and 3 bases from J, with 7 bases between. CDR3 sequence (DNA): TGTGCCAGCAGCTTAGTCAGCAGCTACGAGCAGTACTTC. Amino acid sequence: CASSLVSSYEQYF.

In its sample, this clonotype was seen a few times. The chain links TRBV6-2 or TRBV6-3 to TRBJ2-7; D gene uncertain. There are 13 residues in the CDR3. Germline V gene sequence: CDR1 MNHEY, CDR2 SVGEGT. The V and J ends lost 4 bases and 3 bases respectively, with 10 bases between them. The CDR3, as DNA: TGTGCCAGCAGTTCCGCCGGTTACTACGAGCAGTACTTC. As protein: CASSSAGYYEQYF.